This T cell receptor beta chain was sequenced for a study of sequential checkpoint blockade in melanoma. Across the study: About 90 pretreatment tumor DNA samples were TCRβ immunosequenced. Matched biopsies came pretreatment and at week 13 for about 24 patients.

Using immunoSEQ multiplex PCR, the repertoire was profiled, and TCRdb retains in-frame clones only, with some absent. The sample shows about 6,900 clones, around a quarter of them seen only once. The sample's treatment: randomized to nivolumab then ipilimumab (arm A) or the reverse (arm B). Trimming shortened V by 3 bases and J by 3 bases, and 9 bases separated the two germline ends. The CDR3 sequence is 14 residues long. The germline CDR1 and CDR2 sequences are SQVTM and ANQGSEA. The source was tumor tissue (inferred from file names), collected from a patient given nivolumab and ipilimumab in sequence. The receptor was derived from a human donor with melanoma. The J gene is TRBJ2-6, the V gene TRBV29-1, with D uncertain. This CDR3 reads CSVDWGYGANVLTF. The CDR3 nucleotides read TGCAGCGTTGATTGGGGTTATGGGGCCAACGTCCTGACTTTC.